This T cell receptor beta chain was recorded in a study of blood T cell repertoires in COVID-19. Data came from immunoSEQ multiplex PCR; TCRdb stores just in-frame clones and leaves some out. The table lists hundreds of thousands of clones, approximately 83% of them singletons. V trimming: 2 bases; J trimming: 3 bases; junction bases outside the gene matches: 16. The CDR3 runs to 19 residues. The rearrangement joins TRBV5-3 to TRBJ2-3; 9 bases map to TRBD2. TRBV5-3 is filed as an ORF, its function uncertain. Material: PBMCs or T cells enriched from blood (not recorded which). The source of this sequence is a middle-aged woman with acute COVID-19. CDR3 coding DNA: TGTGCCAGAAGCTTTAACCGGCTAGCGGGAAGGAATGGAACAGATACGCAGTATTTT. Its protein is CARSFNRLAGRNGTDTQYF.